This T cell receptor beta chain is from a study of graft-versus-host responses after intestinal transplantation. In the study overall: For around 3 years after anti-thymocyte globulin induction, all recipients took tacrolimus and steroids. General study results and limits: GvH clones surfaced in recipient marrow, some emerging earlier in ileum or blood.

As to this clone: Its cognate antigen is unknown.

Sequencing used immunoSEQ multiplex PCR; TCRdb keeps in-frame clones, though not all of them. The table shows tens of thousands of clones, with around 94% occurring only once. Looked up from germline, CDR1 is MRHNA and CDR2 is SNTAGT. The V and J ends lost 5 bases and 5 bases, in that order; junction bases with no gene match: 5. The CDR3 extends over 13 amino acids. The starting material was unstimulated CD4+ T cells sorted from spleen or lymph node cells, obtained before transplant. The receptor's source is a human donor who was the organ donor for an intestinal transplant. The gene calls are TRBV6-4 and TRBJ2-7, with 8 bases lining up with TRBD1. The chain's CDR3 is CASSTGTGHEQYF. Here the CDR3 DNA reads TGTGCCAGCAGTACCGGGACAGGTCACGAGCAGTACTTC.